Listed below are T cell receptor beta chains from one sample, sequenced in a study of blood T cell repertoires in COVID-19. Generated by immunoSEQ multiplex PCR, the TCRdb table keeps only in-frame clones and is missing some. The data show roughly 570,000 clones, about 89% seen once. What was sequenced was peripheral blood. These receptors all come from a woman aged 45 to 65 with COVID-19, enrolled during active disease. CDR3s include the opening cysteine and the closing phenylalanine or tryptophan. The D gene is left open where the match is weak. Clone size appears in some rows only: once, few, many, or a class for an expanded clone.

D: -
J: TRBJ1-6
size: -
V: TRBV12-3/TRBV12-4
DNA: TGTGCCAGCAGTCCCGGGGGACCCCTCCACTTT
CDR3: CASSPGGPLHF

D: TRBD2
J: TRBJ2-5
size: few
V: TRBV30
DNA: TGTGCCTGGAGTGTTGCGGGGGGGTTGGAGACCCAGTACTTC
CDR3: CAWSVAGGLETQYF

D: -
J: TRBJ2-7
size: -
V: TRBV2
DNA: TGTGCCAGCAGTAGAACAGGGAGAAGTGTTCGAGAGCAGTACTTC
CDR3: CASSRTGRSVREQYF

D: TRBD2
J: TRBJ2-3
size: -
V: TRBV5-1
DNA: TGCGCCAGCAGCTTCAGCCCGGGGGGTATCGCTAGCACAGATACGCAGTATTTT
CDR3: CASSFSPGGIASTDTQYF

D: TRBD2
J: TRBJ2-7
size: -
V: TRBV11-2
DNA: TGTGCCAGCAGCTACGCCGGGACTAGCGGGTACGAGCAGTACTTC
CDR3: CASSYAGTSGYEQYF

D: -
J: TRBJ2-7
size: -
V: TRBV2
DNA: TGTGCCAGCAGTTCCGAGCGCAGCGACGAGCAGTACTTC
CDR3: CASSSERSDEQYF

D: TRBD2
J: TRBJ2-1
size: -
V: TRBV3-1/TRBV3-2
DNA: TGTGCCAGCAGCCAAAACCTAGCGGGGGCCTACAATGAGCAGTTCTTC
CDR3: CASSQNLAGAYNEQFF

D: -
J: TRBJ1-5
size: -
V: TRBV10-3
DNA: TGTGCCATCAGTGGAGGGAACCAGCCCCAGCATTTT
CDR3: CAISGGNQPQHF

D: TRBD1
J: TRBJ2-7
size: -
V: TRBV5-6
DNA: TGTGCCAGCAGCGTTACAGGGGCCTCTCCCCCCTACGAGCAGTACTTC
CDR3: CASSVTGASPPYEQYF

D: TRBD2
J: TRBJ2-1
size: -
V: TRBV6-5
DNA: TGTGCCGGCAACCCGGGGGGGGCCGAATCCGATGAGCAGTTCTTC
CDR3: CAGNPGGAESDEQFF

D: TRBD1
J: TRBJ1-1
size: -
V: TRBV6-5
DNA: TGTGCCAGCAGTCGGGACAGGGGAAACACTGAAGCTTTCTTT
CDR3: CASSRDRGNTEAFF

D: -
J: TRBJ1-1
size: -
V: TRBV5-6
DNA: TGTGCCAGCAGCTTGGCTGGGGCGAAAAGAGCTTTCTTT
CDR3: CASSLAGAKRAFF

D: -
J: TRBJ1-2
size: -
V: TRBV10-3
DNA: TGTGCCATCAGTCAGCCGGAAAGGACAGCGATCTATGGCTACACCTTC
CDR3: CAISQPERTAIYGYTF

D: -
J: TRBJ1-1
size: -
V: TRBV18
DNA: TGTGCCAGCTCACCATCCACAGGTTTTCAAGCTTTCTTT
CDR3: CASSPSTGFQAFF

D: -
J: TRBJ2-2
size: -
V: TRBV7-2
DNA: TGTGCCAGCAGCTTAGCCGGTCTAACAGGGTTTAACACCGGGGAGCTGTTTTTT
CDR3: CASSLAGLTGFNTGELFF

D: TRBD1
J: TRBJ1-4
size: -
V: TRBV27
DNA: TGTGCCACCTCGGGGACAGGGGCTAATGAAAAACTGTTTTTT
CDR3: CATSGTGANEKLFF

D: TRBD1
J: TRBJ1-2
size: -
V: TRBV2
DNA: TGTGCCAGCAGTGGCCGACAGGGAAGAGGCTATGGCTACACCTTC
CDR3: CASSGRQGRGYGYTF

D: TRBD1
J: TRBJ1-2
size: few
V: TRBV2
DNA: TGTGCCAGCAGTACGCAGGGGGCGCACTATGGCTACACCTTC
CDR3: CASSTQGAHYGYTF

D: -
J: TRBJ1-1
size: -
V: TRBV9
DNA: TGTGCCAGCAGCGTAGTACGGGGGAACACTGAAGCTTTCTTT
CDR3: CASSVVRGNTEAFF

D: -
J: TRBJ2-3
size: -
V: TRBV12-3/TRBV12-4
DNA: TGTGCCAGCAGCCGCGGGAGCACAGATACGCAGTATTTT
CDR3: CASSRGSTDTQYF

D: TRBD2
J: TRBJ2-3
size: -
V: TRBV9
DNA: TGTGCCAGCAGCGTAGCCCTAGCGGGGGGAGCAGATACGCAGTATTTT
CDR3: CASSVALAGGADTQYF

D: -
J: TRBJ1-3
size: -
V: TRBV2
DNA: TGTGCCAGCAGGTCACGTGAGGGAAACACCATATATTTT
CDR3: CASRSREGNTIYF

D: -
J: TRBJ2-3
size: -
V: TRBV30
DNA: TGTGCCTGGAGTGTACCCCGGGATACGCAGTATTTT
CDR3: CAWSVPRDTQYF